This T cell receptor beta chain was obtained from a study of cytomegalovirus exposure and HLA in healthy donors. Study-wide background: Early release data held 75 million to 90 million unique TCRs from HLA-typed donors. General study points: Later on, an analysis showed TCR association rates differing by HLA locus, with DRB1 the most and HLA-C the fewest.

Germline V CDR1 and CDR2: GTSNPN, SVGIG (reference sequence). Trimming cost V 5 bases and J 0 bases, with 8 bases left between them. This CDR3 has 13 residues. A few counts support this clone. Its antigen is undetermined. Vbeta (60) and Jbeta (13) primers were used in the PCR. Here immunoSEQ multiplex PCR was the method, and the copy in TCRdb shows in-frame clones only, minus some. The sample records about 130,000 clones, about 10% being singletons. The sequenced sample was PBMCs. The clonotype comes from a woman aged 18-35 years in good health and CMV-seropositive. This chain links TRBV30 with TRBJ2-1; D possibly corresponds to TRBD2 (6 bases). CDR3 in amino acids: CAWGGSSYNEQFF. As DNA, the CDR3 is TGTGCCTGGGGGGGGAGCTCCTACAATGAGCAGTTCTTC. Full variable domain (rest looked up from reference TRBV30 and TRBJ2-1): SQTIHQWPATLVQPVGSPLSLECTVEGTSNPNLYWYRQAAGRGLQLLFYSVGIGQISSEVPQNLSASRPQDRQFILSSKKLLLSDSGFYLCAWGGSSYNEQFFGPGTRLTVL.